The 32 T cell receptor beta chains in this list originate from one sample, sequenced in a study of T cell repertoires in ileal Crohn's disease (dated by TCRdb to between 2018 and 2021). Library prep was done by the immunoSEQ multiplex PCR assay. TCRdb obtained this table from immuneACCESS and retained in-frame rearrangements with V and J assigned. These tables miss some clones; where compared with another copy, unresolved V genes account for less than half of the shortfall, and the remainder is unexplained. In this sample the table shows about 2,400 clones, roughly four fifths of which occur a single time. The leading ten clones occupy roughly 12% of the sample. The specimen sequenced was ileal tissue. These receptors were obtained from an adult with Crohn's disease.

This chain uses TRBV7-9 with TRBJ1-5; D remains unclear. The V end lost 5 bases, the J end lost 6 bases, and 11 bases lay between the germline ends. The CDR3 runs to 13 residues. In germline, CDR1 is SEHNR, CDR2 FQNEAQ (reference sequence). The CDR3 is CASSPQEGQPQHF. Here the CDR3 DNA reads TGTGCCAGCAGCCCCCAGGAAGGTCAGCCCCAGCATTTT.

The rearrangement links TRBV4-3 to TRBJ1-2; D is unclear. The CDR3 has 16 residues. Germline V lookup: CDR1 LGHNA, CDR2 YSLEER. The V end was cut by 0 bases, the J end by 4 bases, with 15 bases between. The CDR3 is CASSQDALTGIYGYTF. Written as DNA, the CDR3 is TGCGCCAGCAGCCAAGATGCCCTGACTGGAATCTATGGCTACACCTTC.

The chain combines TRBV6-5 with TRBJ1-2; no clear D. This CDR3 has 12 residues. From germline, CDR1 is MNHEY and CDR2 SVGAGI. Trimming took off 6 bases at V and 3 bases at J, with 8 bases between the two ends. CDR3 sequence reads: CASREEDYGYTF. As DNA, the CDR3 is TGTGCCAGCAGAGAAGAGGACTATGGCTACACCTTC.

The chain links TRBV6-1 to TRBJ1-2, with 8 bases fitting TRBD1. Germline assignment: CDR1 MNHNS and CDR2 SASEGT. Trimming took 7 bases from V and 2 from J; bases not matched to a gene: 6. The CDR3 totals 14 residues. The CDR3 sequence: CASTRTGPNYGYTF. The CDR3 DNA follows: TGTGCCAGCACTAGGACAGGGCCAAACTATGGCTACACCTTC.

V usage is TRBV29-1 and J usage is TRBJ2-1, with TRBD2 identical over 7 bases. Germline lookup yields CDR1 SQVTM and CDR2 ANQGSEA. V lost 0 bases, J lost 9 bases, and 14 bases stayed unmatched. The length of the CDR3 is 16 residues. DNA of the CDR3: TGCAGCGTTGAAGACCTGACTGGCGGGAGTGTTACTGAGCAGTTCTTC. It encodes CSVEDLTGGSVTEQFF.

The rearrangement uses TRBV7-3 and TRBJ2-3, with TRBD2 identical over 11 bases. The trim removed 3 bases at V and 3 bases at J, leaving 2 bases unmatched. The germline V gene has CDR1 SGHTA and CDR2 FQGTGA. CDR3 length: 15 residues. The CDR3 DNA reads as TGTGCCAGCAGCTTCCTAGCGGGAGGTACAGATACGCAGTATTTT. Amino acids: CASSFLAGGTDTQYF.

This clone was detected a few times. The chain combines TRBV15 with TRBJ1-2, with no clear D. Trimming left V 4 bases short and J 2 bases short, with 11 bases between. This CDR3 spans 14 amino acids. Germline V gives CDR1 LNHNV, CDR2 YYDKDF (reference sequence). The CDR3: CATSTEGLNYGYTF. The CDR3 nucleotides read TGTGCCACCAGCACAGAGGGCCTGAACTATGGCTACACCTTC.

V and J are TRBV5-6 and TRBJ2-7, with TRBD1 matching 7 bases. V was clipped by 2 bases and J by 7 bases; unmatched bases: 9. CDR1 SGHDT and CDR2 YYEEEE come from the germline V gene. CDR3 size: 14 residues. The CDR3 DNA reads TGTGCCAGCAGCTTAGGGACAGCGTCTTGGGAGCAGTACTTC. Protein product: CASSLGTASWEQYF.

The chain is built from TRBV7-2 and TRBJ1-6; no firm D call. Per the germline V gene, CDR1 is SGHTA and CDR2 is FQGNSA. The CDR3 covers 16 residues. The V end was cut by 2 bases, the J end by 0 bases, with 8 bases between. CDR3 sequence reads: CASSLPGSSYNSPLHF. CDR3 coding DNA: TGTGCCAGCAGCTTACCGGGGAGCTCCTATAATTCACCCCTCCACTTT.

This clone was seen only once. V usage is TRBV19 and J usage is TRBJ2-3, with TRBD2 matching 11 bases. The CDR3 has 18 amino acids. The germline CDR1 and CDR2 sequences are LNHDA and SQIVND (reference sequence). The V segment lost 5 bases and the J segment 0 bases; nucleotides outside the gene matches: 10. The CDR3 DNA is TGTGCCAGTAGTTCAAAGGGACTAGCGGTTACTAGCACAGATACGCAGTATTTT. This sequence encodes CASSSKGLAVTSTDTQYF.

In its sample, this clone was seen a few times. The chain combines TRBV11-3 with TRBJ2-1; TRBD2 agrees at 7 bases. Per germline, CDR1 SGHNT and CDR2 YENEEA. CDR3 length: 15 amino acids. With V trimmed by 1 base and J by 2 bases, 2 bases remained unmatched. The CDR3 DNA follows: TGTGCCAGCAGCTTAGGGGGGGGAACCTACAATGAGCAGTTCTTC. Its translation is CASSLGGGTYNEQFF.

The CDR3 nucleotides read TGCGCCAGCAGCCCTCGATGGGACATCCTAGTTGAAGCTTTCTTT. The encoded protein is CASSPRWDILVEAFF. The V call is TRBV4-1, the J call TRBJ1-1; D might be TRBD1 (6 bases). The V gene's germline CDR1 is MGHRA and CDR2 YSYEKL. This CDR3 contains 15 residues. Trimming took 4 bases from V and 7 from J, leaving 19 bases between them.

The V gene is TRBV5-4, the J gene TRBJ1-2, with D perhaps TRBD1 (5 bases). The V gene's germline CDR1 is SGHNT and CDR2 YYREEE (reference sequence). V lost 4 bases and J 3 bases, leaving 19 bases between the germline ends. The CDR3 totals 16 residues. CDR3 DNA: TGTGCCAGCAGCAACGCCGCTAGTCAGGGCCACTATGGCTACACCTTC. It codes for CASSNAASQGHYGYTF.

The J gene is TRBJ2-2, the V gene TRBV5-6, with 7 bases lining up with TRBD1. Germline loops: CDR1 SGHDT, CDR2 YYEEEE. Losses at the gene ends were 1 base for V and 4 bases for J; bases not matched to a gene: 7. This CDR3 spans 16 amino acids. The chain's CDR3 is CASSLYGTGVTGELFF. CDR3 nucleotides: TGTGCCAGCAGCTTGTACGGAACAGGGGTCACCGGGGAGCTGTTTTTT.

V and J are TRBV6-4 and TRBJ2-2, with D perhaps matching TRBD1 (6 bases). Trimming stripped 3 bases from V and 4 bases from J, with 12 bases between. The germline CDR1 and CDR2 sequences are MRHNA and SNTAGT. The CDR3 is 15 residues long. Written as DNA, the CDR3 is TGTGCCAGCAGTGAGCACAGGGACACCACCGGGGAGCTGTTTTTT. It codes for CASSEHRDTTGELFF.

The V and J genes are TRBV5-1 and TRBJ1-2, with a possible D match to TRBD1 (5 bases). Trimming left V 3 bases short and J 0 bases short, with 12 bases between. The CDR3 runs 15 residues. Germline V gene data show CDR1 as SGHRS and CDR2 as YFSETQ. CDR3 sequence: CASSSGGGTNYGYTF. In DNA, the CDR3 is TGCGCCAGCAGCTCCGGCGGGGGGACTAACTATGGCTACACCTTC.

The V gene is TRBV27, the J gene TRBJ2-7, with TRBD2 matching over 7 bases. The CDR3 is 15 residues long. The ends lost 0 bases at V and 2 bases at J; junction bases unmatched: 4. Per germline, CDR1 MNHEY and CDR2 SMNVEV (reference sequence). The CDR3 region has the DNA TGTGCCAGCAGTTTATCGGGAGGGGTCGCCTACGAGCAGTACTTC. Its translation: CASSLSGGVAYEQYF.

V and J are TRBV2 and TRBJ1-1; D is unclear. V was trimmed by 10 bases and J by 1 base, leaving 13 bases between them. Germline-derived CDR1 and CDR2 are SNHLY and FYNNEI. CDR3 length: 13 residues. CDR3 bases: TGTGCCACTCTGATAGACAAGAACACTGAAGCTTTCTTT. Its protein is CATLIDKNTEAFF.

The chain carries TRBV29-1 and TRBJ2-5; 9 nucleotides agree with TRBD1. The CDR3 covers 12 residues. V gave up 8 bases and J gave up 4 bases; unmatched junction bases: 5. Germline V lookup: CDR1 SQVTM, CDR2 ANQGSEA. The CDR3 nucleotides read TGCAGCTACACGACAGGGGGAGAGACCCAGTACTTC. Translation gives CSYTTGGETQYF.

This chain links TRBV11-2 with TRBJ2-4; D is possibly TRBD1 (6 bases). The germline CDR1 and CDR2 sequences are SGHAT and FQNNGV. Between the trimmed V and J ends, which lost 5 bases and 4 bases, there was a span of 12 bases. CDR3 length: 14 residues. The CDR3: CASSPAGQKNIQYF. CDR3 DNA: TGTGCCAGCAGCCCTGCCGGACAGAAAAACATTCAGTACTTC.

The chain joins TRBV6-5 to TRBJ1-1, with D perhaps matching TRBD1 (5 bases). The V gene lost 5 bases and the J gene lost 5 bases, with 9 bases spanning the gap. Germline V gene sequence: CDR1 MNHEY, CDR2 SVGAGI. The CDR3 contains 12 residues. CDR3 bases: TGTGCCAGCAGTCGGGGGTTTACTGAAGCTTTCTTT. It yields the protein CASSRGFTEAFF.

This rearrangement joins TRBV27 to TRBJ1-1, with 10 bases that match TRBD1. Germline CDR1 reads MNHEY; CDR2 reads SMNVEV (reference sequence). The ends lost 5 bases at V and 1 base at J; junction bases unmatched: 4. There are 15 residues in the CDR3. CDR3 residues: CASSRGTGANTEAFF. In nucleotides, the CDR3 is TGTGCCAGCAGTCGAGGGACAGGGGCGAACACTGAAGCTTTCTTT.

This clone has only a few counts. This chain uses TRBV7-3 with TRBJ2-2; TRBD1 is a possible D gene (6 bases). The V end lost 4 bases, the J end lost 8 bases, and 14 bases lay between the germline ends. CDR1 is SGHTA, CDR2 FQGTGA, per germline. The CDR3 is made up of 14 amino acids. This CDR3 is CASSYLGQSGELFF. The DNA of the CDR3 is TGTGCCAGCAGCTACTTAGGACAGTCAGGGGAGCTGTTTTTT.

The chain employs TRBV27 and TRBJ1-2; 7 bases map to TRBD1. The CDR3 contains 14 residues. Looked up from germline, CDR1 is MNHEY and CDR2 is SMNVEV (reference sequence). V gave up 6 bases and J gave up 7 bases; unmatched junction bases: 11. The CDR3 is CASSLGVAGGGYTF. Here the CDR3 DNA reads TGTGCCAGCAGCCTCGGGGTGGCAGGGGGTGGCTACACCTTC.

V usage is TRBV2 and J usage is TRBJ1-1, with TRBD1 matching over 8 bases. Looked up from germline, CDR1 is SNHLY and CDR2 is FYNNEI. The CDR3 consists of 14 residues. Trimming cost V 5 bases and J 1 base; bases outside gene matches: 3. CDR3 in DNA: TGTGCCAGCAGTTGGACAGGGCCGAACACTGAAGCTTTCTTT. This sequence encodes CASSWTGPNTEAFF.

The CDR3 DNA sequence: TGTGCCTGGAGGGGGGGACTTCGTAACTATGGCTACACCTTC. Translating it yields CAWRGGLRNYGYTF. J is TRBJ1-2 and V is TRBV30, with D possibly matching TRBD1 (5 bases). The length of the CDR3 is 14 residues. V lost 3 bases and J 1 base, leaving 12 bases between the germline ends. The germline V gene encodes CDR1 GTSNPN and CDR2 SVGIG (reference sequence). Combining the CDR3 with reference TRBV30 and TRBJ1-2 gives the whole variable domain SQTIHQWPATLVQPVGSPLSLECTVEGTSNPNLYWYRQAAGRGLQLLFYSVGIGQISSEVPQNLSASRPQDRQFILSSKKLLLSDSGFYLCAWRGGLRNYGYTFGSGTRLTVV.

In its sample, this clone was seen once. DNA for the CDR3: TGTGCCAGCAGTAGCGGGAGGGCCTTTCGCACAGATACGCAGTATTTT. Its translation: CASSSGRAFRTDTQYF. This rearrangement joins TRBV27 to TRBJ2-3; 10 nucleotides line up with TRBD2. This CDR3 spans 16 amino acids. Germline V gene lookup returns CDR1 MNHEY and CDR2 SMNVEV (reference sequence). V gave up 5 bases and J gave up 1 base; unmatched junction bases: 6.

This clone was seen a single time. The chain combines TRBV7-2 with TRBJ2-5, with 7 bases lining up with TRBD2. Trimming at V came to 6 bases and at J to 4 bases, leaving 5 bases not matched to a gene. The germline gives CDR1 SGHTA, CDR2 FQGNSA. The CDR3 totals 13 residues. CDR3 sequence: CASRTSPRETQYF. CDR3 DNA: TGTGCCAGCAGGACTAGCCCTAGAGAGACCCAGTACTTC.

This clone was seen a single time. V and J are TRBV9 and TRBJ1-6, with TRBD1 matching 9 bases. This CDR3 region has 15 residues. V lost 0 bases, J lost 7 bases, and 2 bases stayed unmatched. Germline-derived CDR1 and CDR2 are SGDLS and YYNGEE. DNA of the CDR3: TGTGCCAGCAGCGTAGAAGGGACAGGGAATTCACCCCTCCACTTT. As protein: CASSVEGTGNSPLHF.

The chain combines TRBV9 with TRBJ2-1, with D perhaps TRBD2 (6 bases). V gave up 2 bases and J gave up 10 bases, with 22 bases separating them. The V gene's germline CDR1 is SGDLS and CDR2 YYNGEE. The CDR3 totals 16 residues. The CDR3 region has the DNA TGTGCCAGCAGCGTGTCCCAGGGAGGATCTCTGCGCGAGCAGTTCTTC. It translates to CASSVSQGGSLREQFF.

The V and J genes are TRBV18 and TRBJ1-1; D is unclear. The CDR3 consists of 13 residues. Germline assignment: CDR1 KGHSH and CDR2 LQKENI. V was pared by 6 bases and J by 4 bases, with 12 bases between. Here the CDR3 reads CASSFSEGTEAFF. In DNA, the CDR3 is TGTGCCAGCTCCTTTTCTGAGGGCACTGAAGCTTTCTTT.

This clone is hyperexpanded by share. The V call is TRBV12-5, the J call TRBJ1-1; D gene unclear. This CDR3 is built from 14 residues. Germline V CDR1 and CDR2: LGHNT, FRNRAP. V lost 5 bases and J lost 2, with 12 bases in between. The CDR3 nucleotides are TGTGCTAGTGGTAAGGGAGGGCGTAACACTGAAGCTTTCTTT. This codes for CASGKGGRNTEAFF. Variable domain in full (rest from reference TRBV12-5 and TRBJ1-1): DARVTQTPRHKVTEMGQEVTMRCQPILGHNTVFWYRQTMMQGLELLAYFRNRAPLDDSGMPKDRFSAEMPDATLATLKIQPSEPRDSAVYFCASGKGGRNTEAFFGQGTRLTVV.